The 20 T cell receptor beta chains below come from one sample, sequenced in a study of T-cell memory formation after mild COVID-19. MiXCR, run by TCRdb on the 5' RACE reads, gives a single entry per CDR3 protein. This table has approximately 35,000 distinct CDR3 sequences, around 21% appearing once. Input material: PBMCs or a T cell subset sorted from them (not recorded which). The receptors derive from an adult who had mild COVID-19 (a few samples of this study predate the infection). Cell type and time point are not known.

In its sample, this clonotype was seen many times. The chain has TRBV4-1 and TRBJ1-1, with TRBD1 as a possible D gene (5 bases). The CDR3 is 14 amino acids. CDR1 and CDR2 from the germline V gene are MGHRA and YSYEKL. The V and J ends lost 2 bases and 4 bases respectively, with 11 bases between them. This CDR3 is CASSQFRVGTEAFF. CDR3 bases: TGCGCCAGCAGCCAATTCAGGGTGGGCACTGAAGCTTTCTTT.

This clonotype was observed at least ten times. This chain joins TRBV5-1 and TRBJ2-1, with D unresolved. Germline CDR1 SGHRS, CDR2 YFSETQ. V lost 0 bases to trimming and J lost 4 bases, with 11 bases between them. This CDR3 contains 15 residues. CDR3 nucleotide sequence: TGCGCCAGCAGCTTGGGGCCCGGAAGGTACAATGAGCAGTTCTTC. Translation gives CASSLGPGRYNEQFF.

This clonotype has ten or more counts. The chain has TRBV20-1 and TRBJ1-2; no definite D call. Germline V lookup: CDR1 DFQATT, CDR2 SNEGSKA (reference sequence). The V gene lost 3 bases and the J gene lost 4 bases, with 6 bases spanning the gap. This CDR3 has 11 amino acids. The CDR3 sequence is CSASNSYGYTF. DNA of the CDR3: TGCAGTGCTAGTAACAGCTATGGCTACACCTTC.

This clonotype was found many times. J is TRBJ1-2 and V is TRBV2, with D hard to call. Germline V gene sequence: CDR1 SNHLY, CDR2 FYNNEI. The CDR3 extends over 14 amino acids. Trimming left V 6 bases short and J 0 bases short, with 11 bases between. The CDR3 loop is CASSVRRANYGYTF. Here the CDR3 DNA reads TGTGCCAGCAGCGTTCGTAGAGCTAACTATGGCTACACCTTC. The whole variable domain, remainder taken from reference TRBV2 and TRBJ1-2, is EPEVTQTPSHQVTQMGQEVILRCVPISNHLYFYWYRQILGQKVEFLVSFYNNEISEKSEIFDDQFSVERPDGSNFTLKIRSTKLEDSAMYFCASSVRRANYGYTFGSGTRLTVV.

This clonotype was seen repeatedly, ten times or more. The genes are TRBV29-1 and TRBJ2-3, with 9 bases aligning to TRBD1. CDR1 SQVTM and CDR2 ANQGSEA come from the germline V gene. CDR3 length: 14 residues. V gave up 5 bases and J gave up 1 base; unmatched junction bases: 4. CDR3 in DNA: TGCAGCGTTATCCGGGACAGGGGCACAGATACGCAGTATTTT. Amino acid sequence: CSVIRDRGTDTQYF.

The genes are TRBV20-1 and TRBJ2-7; 7 bases are a match to TRBD1. CDR1 and CDR2 from the germline V gene are DFQATT and SNEGSKA (reference sequence). This CDR3 has 15 residues. The V segment lost 2 bases and the J segment 0 bases; nucleotides outside the gene matches: 7. The CDR3 region is CSARSYGQVSYEQYF. CDR3 DNA sequence: TGCAGTGCTAGATCATACGGACAGGTCTCCTACGAGCAGTACTTC.

This clonotype was seen at least ten times. V usage is TRBV20-1 and J usage is TRBJ2-3; D is uncertain. Trimming removed 0 bases at V and 11 bases at J, with 18 bases between. Germline loops: CDR1 DFQATT, CDR2 SNEGSKA (reference sequence). The CDR3 length is 14 residues. CDR3 residues: CSARDPASGRKQYF. The CDR3 DNA follows: TGCAGTGCTAGAGATCCGGCTTCCGGAAGGAAGCAGTATTTT.

This clonotype appeared many times. The chain has TRBV6-2 or TRBV6-3 and TRBJ1-1; D remains ambiguous. V was cut by 7 bases and J by 1 base, with 7 bases left in between. CDR1 is MNHEY and CDR2 is SVGEGT in the germline V gene. The CDR3 covers 12 residues. CDR3 amino acids: CASTQENTEAFF. Here the CDR3 DNA reads TGTGCCAGCACCCAAGAGAACACTGAAGCTTTCTTT.

This clonotype appeared many times. The V and J genes are TRBV6-1 and TRBJ1-5; D is perhaps TRBD1 (5 bases). The CDR3 spans 16 residues. The V gene lost 2 bases and the J gene lost 7 bases, with 18 bases spanning the gap. The germline CDR1 and CDR2 sequences are MNHNS and SASEGT. The DNA for the CDR3 is TGTGCCAGCAGTGAATCTCTGGGGCAGGTGGGGCAGCCCCAGCATTTT. Residues: CASSESLGQVGQPQHF.

This clonotype was picked up many times. The chain combines TRBV30 with TRBJ1-2, with D perhaps TRBD1 (5 bases). The CDR3 sequence is 14 residues long. V was trimmed by 4 bases and J by 4 bases, leaving 16 bases between them. CDR1 is GTSNPN and CDR2 is SVGIG in the germline V gene (reference sequence). CDR3 in amino acids: CAWKVWGSPYGYTF. The CDR3 nucleotides read TGTGCCTGGAAAGTCTGGGGGTCCCCCTATGGCTACACCTTC.

Concerning this clonotype: A much more abundant neighbour one base away suggests this may be a read error. The V and J genes are TRBV6-5 and TRBJ1-2; D remains unclear. CDR1 and CDR2 (germline): MNHEY, SVGAGI. CDR3 length equals 15 residues. CDR3 coding DNA: TGTGCCAGCAGTACCGAACAGAAAGCTAACTATGGCTGCACCTTC. As protein: CASSTEQKANYGCTF.

This clonotype was observed at least ten times. The chain recombines TRBV5-5 with TRBJ2-7, with D uncertain. The CDR3 runs 16 residues. The germline gives CDR1 SGHKS, CDR2 YYEKEE (reference sequence). The V end lost 0 bases, the J end lost 1 base, and 14 bases lay between the germline ends. The CDR3 DNA follows: TGTGCCAGCAGCTTGGATTCGACCTCGATTTCCTACGAGCAGTACTTC. It translates to CASSLDSTSISYEQYF.

The V call is TRBV12-3 or TRBV12-4, the J call TRBJ2-7, with D possibly being TRBD1 (5 bases). The CDR3 length is 14 residues. V was clipped by 6 bases and J by 2 bases, with 14 bases between them. The CDR3 DNA reads as TGTGCCAGCAGGGAGCAGGGTTTGGCCTACGAGCAGTACTTC. Encoded protein: CASREQGLAYEQYF.

In this sample, this clonotype turned up many times. This chain joins TRBV29-1 and TRBJ1-2, with D tentatively TRBD1 (6 bases). Germline V lookup: CDR1 SQVTM, CDR2 ANQGSEA. This CDR3 has 11 residues. The CDR3 nucleotides read TGCACCTCCACAGGGAACTATGGCTACACCTTC. Translating it yields CTSTGNYGYTF. The variable domain in full, with the rest retrieved from reference TRBV29-1 and TRBJ1-2, is SAVISQKPSRDICQRGTSLTIQCQVDSQVTMMFWYRQQPGQSLTLIATANQGSEATYESGFVIDKFPISRPNLTFSTLTVSNMSPEDSSIYLCTSTGNYGYTFGSGTRLTVV.

Many counts were recorded for this clonotype. The chain links TRBV15 to TRBJ2-5; D ambiguous. Germline lookup yields CDR1 LNHNV and CDR2 YYDKDF (reference sequence). V was shortened by 0 bases and J by 4 bases, with 6 bases between the two germline ends. This CDR3 has 13 amino acids. In DNA, the CDR3 is TGTGCCACCAGCAGAGATCTATTAGAGACCCAGTACTTC. Its translation: CATSRDLLETQYF.

This clonotype was found many times. This chain joins TRBV3-1 and TRBJ1-3; possible D gene TRBD1, 5 bases. Trimming removed 0 bases from V and 0 bases from J, with 12 bases in between. Germline values: CDR1 LGHDT, CDR2 YNNKEL (reference sequence). This CDR3 has 17 residues. The CDR3 here is CASSQEALTASGNTIYF. The CDR3 nucleotides read TGTGCCAGCAGCCAAGAAGCACTGACAGCCTCTGGAAACACCATATATTTT.

This chain links TRBV5-1 with TRBJ2-7; D might be TRBD2 (6 bases). The CDR3 runs 17 residues. Deletions cut 0 bases from V and 5 bases from J, with 21 bases between. The V gene's germline CDR1 is SGHRS and CDR2 YFSETQ. CDR3 residues: CASSLGWASGGKDEQYF. In DNA form, the CDR3 reads TGCGCCAGCAGCTTGGGATGGGCGTCTGGGGGGAAGGACGAGCAGTACTTC.

This clonotype is medium-sized within its sample. The chain employs TRBV12-3 or TRBV12-4 and TRBJ1-1, with unresolved D. CDR3 length: 13 amino acids. Deletions cut 3 bases from V and 1 base from J, with 6 bases between. The CDR3 is CASSFRQNTEAFF. Here the CDR3 DNA reads TGTGCCAGCAGTTTTAGGCAGAACACTGAAGCTTTCTTT.

This sequence joins TRBV7-2 and TRBJ2-5, with unresolved D. Trimming took 5 bases from V and 4 from J, leaving 17 bases between them. The CDR3 contains 15 residues. Germline V gives CDR1 SGHTA, CDR2 FQGNSA. The CDR3 reads CASSPRMARRETQYF. The CDR3 DNA reads TGTGCCAGCAGCCCCCGGATGGCGCGGCGAGAGACCCAGTACTTC.

This rearrangement joins TRBV12-3 or TRBV12-4 to TRBJ2-1; D remains ambiguous. The CDR3 loop spans 10 amino acids. V was cut by 6 bases and J by 7 bases, with 4 bases left in between. The CDR3 DNA follows: TGTGCCAGCAGCCTAAATGAGCAGTTCTTC. Its protein product is CASSLNEQFF.